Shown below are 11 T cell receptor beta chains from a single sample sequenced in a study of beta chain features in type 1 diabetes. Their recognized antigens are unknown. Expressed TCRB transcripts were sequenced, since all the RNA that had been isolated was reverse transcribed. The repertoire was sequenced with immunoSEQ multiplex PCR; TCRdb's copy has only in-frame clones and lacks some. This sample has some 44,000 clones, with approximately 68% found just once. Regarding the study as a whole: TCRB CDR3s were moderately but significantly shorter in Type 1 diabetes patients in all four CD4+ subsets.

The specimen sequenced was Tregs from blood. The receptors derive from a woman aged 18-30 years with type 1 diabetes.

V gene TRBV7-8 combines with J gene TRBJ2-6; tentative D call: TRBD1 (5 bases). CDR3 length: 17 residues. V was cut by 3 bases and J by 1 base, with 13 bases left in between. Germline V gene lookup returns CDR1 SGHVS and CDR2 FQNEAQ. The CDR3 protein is CASSFQGSMSGANVLTF. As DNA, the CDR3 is TGTGCCAGCAGCTTTCAGGGCTCCATGTCTGGGGCCAACGTCCTGACTTTC.

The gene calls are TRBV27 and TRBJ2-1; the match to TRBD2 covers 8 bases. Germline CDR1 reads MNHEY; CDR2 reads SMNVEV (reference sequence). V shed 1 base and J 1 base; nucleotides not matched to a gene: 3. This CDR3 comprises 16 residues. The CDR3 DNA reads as TGTGCCAGCAGTTTATTGGGCGGGAGGTCCTACAATGAGCAGTTCTTC. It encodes CASSLLGGRSYNEQFF.

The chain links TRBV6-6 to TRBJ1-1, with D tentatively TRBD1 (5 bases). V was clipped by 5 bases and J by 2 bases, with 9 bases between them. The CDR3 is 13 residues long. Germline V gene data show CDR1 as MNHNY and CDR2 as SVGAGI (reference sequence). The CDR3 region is CASSADKNTEAFF. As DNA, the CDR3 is TGTGCCAGCAGTGCGGACAAAAACACTGAAGCTTTCTTT.

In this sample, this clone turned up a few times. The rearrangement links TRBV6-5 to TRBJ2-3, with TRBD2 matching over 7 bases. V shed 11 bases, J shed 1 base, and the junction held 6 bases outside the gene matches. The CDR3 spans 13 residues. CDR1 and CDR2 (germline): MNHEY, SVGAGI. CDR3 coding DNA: TGTGCCGCCCGTGGGGGGGGCACAGATACGCAGTATTTT. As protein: CAARGGGTDTQYF.

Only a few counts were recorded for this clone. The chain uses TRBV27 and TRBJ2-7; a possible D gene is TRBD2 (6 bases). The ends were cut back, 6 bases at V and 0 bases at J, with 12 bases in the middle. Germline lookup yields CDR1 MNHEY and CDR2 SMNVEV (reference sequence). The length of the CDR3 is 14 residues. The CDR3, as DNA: TGTGCCAGCAGACGGGACGGGAGCTCCTACGAGCAGTACTTC. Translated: CASRRDGSSYEQYF.

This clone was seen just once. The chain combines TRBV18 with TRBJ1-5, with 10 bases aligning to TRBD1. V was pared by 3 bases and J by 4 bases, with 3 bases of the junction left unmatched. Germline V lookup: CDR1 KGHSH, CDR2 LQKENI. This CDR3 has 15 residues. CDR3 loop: CASSPGTGANQPQHF. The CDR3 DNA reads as TGTGCCAGCTCACCCGGGACAGGGGCGAATCAGCCCCAGCATTTT.

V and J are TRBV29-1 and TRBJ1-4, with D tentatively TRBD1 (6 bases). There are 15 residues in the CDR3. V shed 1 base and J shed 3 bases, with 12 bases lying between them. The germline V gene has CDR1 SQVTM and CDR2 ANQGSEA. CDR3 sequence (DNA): TGCAGCGTTGAAGCGCCGGGACAAGCTAATGAAAAACTGTTTTTT. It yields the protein CSVEAPGQANEKLFF.

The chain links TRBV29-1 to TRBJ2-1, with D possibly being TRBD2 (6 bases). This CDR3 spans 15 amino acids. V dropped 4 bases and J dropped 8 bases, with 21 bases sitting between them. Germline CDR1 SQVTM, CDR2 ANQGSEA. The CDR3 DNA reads TGCAGCGTTGGGAGTGGTAAACCGGGAGAGGATGAGCAGTTCTTC. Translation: CSVGSGKPGEDEQFF.

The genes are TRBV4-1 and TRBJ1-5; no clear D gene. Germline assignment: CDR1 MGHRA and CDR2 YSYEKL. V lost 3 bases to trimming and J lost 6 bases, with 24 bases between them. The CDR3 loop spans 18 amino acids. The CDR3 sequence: CASSQVDIGLNVGQPQHF. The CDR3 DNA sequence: TGCGCCAGCAGCCAGGTAGACATTGGACTTAATGTAGGTCAGCCCCAGCATTTT.

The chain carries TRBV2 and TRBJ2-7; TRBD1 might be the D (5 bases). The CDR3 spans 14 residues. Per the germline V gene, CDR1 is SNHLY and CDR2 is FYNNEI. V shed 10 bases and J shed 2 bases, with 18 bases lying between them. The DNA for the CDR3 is TGTGCCATACTAACAAGGGGTCACGCCTACGAGCAGTACTTC. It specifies CAILTRGHAYEQYF.

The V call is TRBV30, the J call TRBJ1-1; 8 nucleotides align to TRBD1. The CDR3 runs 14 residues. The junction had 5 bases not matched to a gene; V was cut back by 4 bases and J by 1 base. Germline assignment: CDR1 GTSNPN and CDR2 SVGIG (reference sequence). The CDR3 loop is CAWKRGTGNTEAFF. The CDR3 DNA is TGTGCCTGGAAAAGGGGGACAGGGAACACTGAAGCTTTCTTT.